Shown below are 25 T cell receptor beta chains from a single sample sequenced in a study of blood T cell repertoires in COVID-19. TCRdb's copy holds only in-frame clones and misses some; the assay was immunoSEQ multiplex PCR. The sample has a few hundred thousand clones; 86% are singletons. The sample consisted of peripheral blood. The origin of the receptors is a woman in her 50s with acute or convalescent COVID-19.

V gene TRBV28 combines with J gene TRBJ1-5, with D possibly matching TRBD1 (5 bases). Germline lookup yields CDR1 MDHEN and CDR2 SYDVKM. V was clipped by 8 bases and J by 7 bases, with 21 bases between them. The CDR3 covers 15 residues. The CDR3, as DNA: TGTGCCAGCTCTTTTTCCGATAGGGCAGGGCAGCCCCAGCATTTT. It translates to CASSFSDRAGQPQHF.

This clone occurred a few times. This same CDR3 is encoded by further DNA sequences in the sample. V is TRBV9 and J is TRBJ1-1, with 8 nucleotides matching TRBD1. Germline lookup yields CDR1 SGDLS and CDR2 YYNGEE. V lost 2 bases, J lost 4 bases, and 1 base stayed unmatched. The CDR3 covers 13 residues. In DNA, the CDR3 is TGTGCCAGCAGCGTCGGGACAGGCACTGAAGCTTTCTTT. This gives the protein CASSVGTGTEAFF.

This clone was seen a single time. The chain combines TRBV19 with TRBJ2-1; 7 nucleotides align to TRBD2. J gave up 9 bases and V 7 bases, and 24 bases lay outside the gene matches. Germline lookup yields CDR1 LNHDA and CDR2 SQIVND (reference sequence). This CDR3 comprises 18 residues. CDR3 loop: CASIGGPAAGRAWGEQFF. CDR3 nucleotides: TGTGCCAGTATTGGAGGGCCCGCAGCGGGGAGGGCCTGGGGTGAGCAGTTCTTC.

The rearrangement uses TRBV3-1 (or the pseudogene TRBV3-2) and TRBJ1-1, with D perhaps TRBD1 (6 bases). The CDR3 length is 13 residues. V was clipped by 4 bases and J by 4 bases, with 10 bases between them. From germline, CDR1 is LGHDT and CDR2 YNNKEL (reference sequence). This chain's CDR3 is CASSPTGSTEAFF. CDR3 nucleotide sequence: TGTGCCAGCAGCCCCACAGGGAGCACTGAAGCTTTCTTT.

The chain combines TRBV24-1 with TRBJ2-1; the D is unclear. Germline-derived CDR1 and CDR2 are KGHDR and SFDVKD. Between the trimmed V and J ends, which lost 2 bases and 6 bases, there was a span of 13 bases. This CDR3 is 15 amino acids long. The chain's CDR3 is CATSDWLEGGNEQFF. The CDR3 DNA sequence: TGTGCCACCAGTGATTGGCTCGAAGGCGGCAATGAGCAGTTCTTC.

This chain joins TRBV24-1 and TRBJ1-1; 11 positions agree with TRBD1. Unmatched junction bases numbered 1, after V lost 7 bases and J lost 4 bases. The CDR3 sequence is 13 residues long. Looked up from germline, CDR1 is KGHDR and CDR2 is SFDVKD. CDR3 DNA: TGTGCCACCAGAGGGACAGGGGGCACTGAAGCTTTCTTT. Its translation: CATRGTGGTEAFF.

V and J are TRBV7-3 and TRBJ1-6; no definite D call. This CDR3 comprises 15 residues. Germline V gives CDR1 SGHTA, CDR2 FQGTGA. V was clipped by 0 bases and J by 5 bases, with 8 bases between them. The CDR3 loop is CASSLTSQNNSPLHF. The CDR3 nucleotides are TGTGCCAGCAGCTTAACGTCACAGAATAATTCACCCCTCCACTTT. The full variable domain, rest sourced from reference TRBV7-3 and TRBJ1-6, is GAGVSQTPSNKVTEKGKYVELRCDPISGHTALYWYRQSLGQGPEFLIYFQGTGAADDSGLPNDRFFAVRPEGSVSTLKIQRTERGDSAVYLCASSLTSQNNSPLHFGNGTRLTVT.

This chain links TRBV18 with TRBJ1-2, with D tentatively TRBD1 (6 bases). Germline V gene data show CDR1 as KGHSH and CDR2 as LQKENI. The CDR3 has 15 amino acids. The V end lost 2 bases, the J end lost 6 bases, and 16 bases lay between the germline ends. This chain's CDR3 is CASSPVTGVLDGYTF. The DNA of the CDR3 is TGTGCCAGCTCACCAGTGACAGGTGTCTTGGATGGCTACACCTTC.

The V gene is TRBV5-1, the J gene TRBJ2-6; possibly TRBD1 for D (5 bases). The germline V gene encodes CDR1 SGHRS and CDR2 YFSETQ. CDR3 size: 16 residues. V shed 0 bases and J shed 1 base, with 8 bases lying between them. DNA of the CDR3: TGCGCCAGCAGCTTGGAAGGGGTTTCTGGGGCCAACGTCCTGACTTTC. It codes for CASSLEGVSGANVLTF. The full variable domain, with the rest looked up from reference TRBV5-1 and TRBJ2-6, is KAGVTQTPRYLIKTRGQQVTLSCSPISGHRSVSWYQQTPGQGLQFLFEYFSETQRNKGNFPGRFSGRQFSNSRSEMNVSTLELGDSALYLCASSLEGVSGANVLTFGAGSRLTVL.

The chain uses TRBV28 and TRBJ2-7, with TRBD2 matching over 8 bases. Germline loops: CDR1 MDHEN, CDR2 SYDVKM. The V segment lost 5 bases and the J segment 1 base; nucleotides outside the gene matches: 13. The CDR3 loop spans 17 amino acids. CDR3 protein: CASSPGSAGELSYEQYF. The CDR3 DNA follows: TGTGCCAGCAGTCCCGGTTCAGCGGGAGAGTTGTCCTACGAGCAGTACTTC. Filled out from reference TRBV28 and TRBJ2-7, the complete variable domain reads DVKVTQSSRYLVKRTGEKVFLECVQDMDHENMFWYRQDPGLGLRLIYFSYDVKMKEKGDIPEGYSVSREKKERFSLILESASTNQTSMYLCASSPGSAGELSYEQYFGPGTRLTVT.

The chain uses TRBV7-3 and TRBJ2-7; D might be TRBD1 (5 bases). This CDR3 has 14 amino acids. Trimming cost V 5 bases and J 3 bases, with 14 bases left between them. Looked up from germline, CDR1 is SGHTA and CDR2 is FQGTGA. CDR3 loop: CASSIQGGGYEQYF. CDR3 in DNA: TGTGCCAGCAGCATCCAGGGTGGCGGCTACGAGCAGTACTTC.

The chain combines TRBV11-2 with TRBJ1-1, with D uncertain. V was cut by 5 bases and J by 4 bases, with 20 bases left in between. The CDR3 totals 16 residues. Germline V gene sequence: CDR1 SGHAT, CDR2 FQNNGV. The CDR3 here is CASSLRRPRNGTEAFF. Here the CDR3 DNA reads TGTGCCAGCAGCCTACGTCGTCCGAGGAATGGCACTGAAGCTTTCTTT.

This chain uses TRBV7-3 with TRBJ2-7, with 9 bases lining up with TRBD2. The CDR3 sequence is 16 residues long. Germline V CDR1 and CDR2: SGHTA, FQGTGA. After removal of 5 bases from V and 1 base from J, the junction contained 9 bases not matched to a gene. The CDR3 is CASSRSGSGGSYEQYF. The CDR3 nucleotides are TGTGCCAGCAGCCGGAGCGGGAGCGGGGGGTCCTACGAGCAGTACTTC.

V and J are TRBV7-9 and TRBJ1-5, with TRBD1 matching over 9 bases. J gave up 4 bases and V 5 bases, and 6 bases lay outside the gene matches. The CDR3 runs 15 residues. Germline CDR1 is SEHNR and CDR2 is FQNEAQ (reference sequence). DNA for the CDR3: TGTGCCAGCAGCCCCGGCGGGACAGGGAATCAGCCCCAGCATTTT. This translates into CASSPGGTGNQPQHF.

The V and J genes are TRBV4-3 and TRBJ2-3; D not certain. The CDR3 loop spans 15 amino acids. The germline gives CDR1 LGHNA, CDR2 YSLEER. V lost 0 bases, J lost 6 bases, and 13 bases lay in between. The CDR3 region is CASSQDARLVDTQYF. The DNA of the CDR3 is TGCGCCAGCAGCCAAGACGCCCGGCTAGTTGATACGCAGTATTTT.

V and J are TRBV11-2 and TRBJ2-1; 10 nucleotides line up with TRBD1. V was pared by 3 bases and J by 2 bases, with 1 base of the junction left unmatched. This CDR3 has 15 amino acids. Germline V lookup: CDR1 SGHAT, CDR2 FQNNGV. This CDR3 reads CASSFGQGAYNEQFF. The CDR3 region has the DNA TGTGCCAGCAGCTTTGGACAGGGGGCCTACAATGAGCAGTTCTTC.

The rearrangement uses TRBV7-2 and TRBJ2-5; 9 positions agree with TRBD2. J was trimmed by 5 bases and V by 3 bases; bases with no gene match: 7. The germline V gene has CDR1 SGHTA and CDR2 FQGNSA. This CDR3 spans 15 amino acids. CDR3 in amino acids: CASSFFAGGMETQYF. For the CDR3, the DNA is TGTGCCAGCAGCTTTTTTGCGGGAGGGATGGAGACCCAGTACTTC.

This chain links TRBV19 with TRBJ2-7; 8 nucleotides agree with TRBD2. J gave up 2 bases and V 8 bases, and 5 bases lay outside the gene matches. CDR3 length: 13 residues. In germline, CDR1 is LNHDA, CDR2 SQIVND (reference sequence). CDR3: CASGAGVTYEQYF. The DNA for the CDR3 is TGTGCCAGTGGAGCGGGAGTGACCTACGAGCAGTACTTC.

The chain carries TRBV7-8 and TRBJ1-2, with TRBD1 matching 8 bases. The V gene's germline CDR1 is SGHVS and CDR2 FQNEAQ. The CDR3 is 14 amino acids. Losses at the gene ends were 1 base for V and 8 bases for J; bases not matched to a gene: 6. CDR3 sequence: CASSLGQGAGGYTF. Here the CDR3 DNA reads TGTGCCAGCAGCTTAGGTCAGGGGGCGGGCGGCTACACCTTC.

This chain uses TRBV12-3 or TRBV12-4 with TRBJ1-4; D is undetermined. V was pared by 8 bases and J by 8 bases, with 12 bases between. The CDR3 has 12 amino acids. As DNA, the CDR3 is TGTGCCAGCGCCGAATTCGGGGAAAAACTGTTTTTT. Translation: CASAEFGEKLFF.

J is TRBJ2-7 and V is TRBV9; maybe TRBD1 (6 bases). CDR3 length: 15 amino acids. V was cut by 2 bases and J by 1 base, with 13 bases left in between. CDR1 and CDR2 from the germline V gene are SGDLS and YYNGEE. CDR3 nucleotides: TGTGCCAGCAGCGTGGGGGCAGGGATTTCCTACGAGCAGTACTTC. Its protein product is CASSVGAGISYEQYF.

V gene TRBV18 combines with J gene TRBJ1-2, with 8 bases matching TRBD1. This CDR3 has 15 residues. J lost 1 base, V lost 3 bases, and 4 bases had no gene match. CDR1 is KGHSH, CDR2 LQKENI, per germline. The CDR3 sequence is CASSPTGALNYGYTF. CDR3 nucleotide sequence: TGTGCCAGCTCACCGACAGGGGCCCTTAACTATGGCTACACCTTC. Drawing the rest from reference TRBV18 and TRBJ1-2, the complete variable domain is NAGVMQNPRHLVRRRGQEARLRCSPMKGHSHVYWYRQLPEEGLKFMVYLQKENIIDESGMPKERFSAEFPKEGPSILRIQQVVRGDSAAYFCASSPTGALNYGYTFGSGTRLTVV.

The V and J genes are TRBV11-1 and TRBJ2-7, with D perhaps matching TRBD1 (6 bases). The length of the CDR3 is 14 residues. The V gene lost 5 bases and the J gene lost 2 bases, with 13 bases spanning the gap. In germline, CDR1 is SGHAT, CDR2 FQDESV (reference sequence). Written as DNA, the CDR3 is TGTGCCAGCAGCCCCGGACAGATTGCCTACGAGCAGTACTTC. It encodes CASSPGQIAYEQYF.

The chain recombines TRBV5-4 with TRBJ2-3; weak D call: TRBD1 (6 bases). The CDR3 is 14 amino acids. Trimming took off 3 bases at V and 1 base at J, with 9 bases between the two ends. Germline values: CDR1 SGHNT, CDR2 YYREEE (reference sequence). The CDR3 DNA sequence: TGTGCCAGCAGCTCCAACAGGGGCACAGATACGCAGTATTTT. This codes for CASSSNRGTDTQYF.

This clone was observed a handful of times. This chain joins TRBV5-4 and TRBJ2-3, with 11 bases identical to TRBD2. The trim removed 4 bases at V and 8 bases at J, leaving 12 bases unmatched. The CDR3 is made up of 16 amino acids. The germline gives CDR1 SGHNT, CDR2 YYREEE (reference sequence). CDR3 nucleotides: TGTGCCAGCAGCCTGCCGACTAGCGGGGTCCGGGGTACGCAGTATTTT. As protein: CASSLPTSGVRGTQYF.